This T cell receptor beta chain was retrieved from a study of beta chain features in type 1 diabetes. The overall study: The study examined more than 100,000,000 sorted cells across all samples.

Each of the CD4+ naive, central memory, regulatory and stem cell-like memory populations was sorted via CD45RO/CCR7/CD25/CD127/CD95/CD27. Since all of the isolated RNA was reverse transcribed, expressed TCRB transcripts were what got sequenced. Assay: immunoSEQ multiplex PCR; the TCRdb copy retains only in-frame clones and omits some. The sample holds about 290,000 clones; roughly 8% are singletons and the top ten take roughly 1%. The CDR3 has 12 residues. Trimming took 2 bases from V and 8 from J, leaving 10 bases between them. Germline CDR1 is SGHNT and CDR2 is YYREEE (reference sequence). The TCR originated in a woman between 18 and 29 years old in good health. The specimen was central memory CD4+ T cells from blood. This sequence joins TRBV5-4 and TRBJ1-2, with a weak D call TRBD1 (6 bases). CDR3 coding DNA: TGTGCCAGCAGCTTTAACAGGGACGGCTACACCTTC. Translated: CASSFNRDGYTF.